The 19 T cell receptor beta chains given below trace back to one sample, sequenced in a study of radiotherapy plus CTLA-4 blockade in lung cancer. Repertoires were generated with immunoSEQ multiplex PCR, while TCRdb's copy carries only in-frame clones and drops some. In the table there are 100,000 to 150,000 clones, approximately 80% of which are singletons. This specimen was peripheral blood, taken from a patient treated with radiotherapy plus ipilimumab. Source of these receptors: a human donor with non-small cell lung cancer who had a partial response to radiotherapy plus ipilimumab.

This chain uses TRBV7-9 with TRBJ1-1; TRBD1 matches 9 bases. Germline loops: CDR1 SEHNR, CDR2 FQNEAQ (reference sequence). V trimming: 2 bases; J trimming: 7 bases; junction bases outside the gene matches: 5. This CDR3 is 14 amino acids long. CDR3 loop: CASSLQQGASEAFF. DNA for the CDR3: TGTGCCAGCAGCTTACAACAGGGGGCTAGTGAAGCTTTCTTT.

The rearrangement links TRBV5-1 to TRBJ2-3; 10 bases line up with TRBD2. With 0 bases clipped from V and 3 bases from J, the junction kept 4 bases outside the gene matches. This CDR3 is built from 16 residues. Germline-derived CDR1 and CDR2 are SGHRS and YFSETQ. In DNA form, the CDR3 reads TGCGCCAGCAGCTTGGGTTCAGCGGGAGGGACAGATACGCAGTATTTT. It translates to CASSLGSAGGTDTQYF.

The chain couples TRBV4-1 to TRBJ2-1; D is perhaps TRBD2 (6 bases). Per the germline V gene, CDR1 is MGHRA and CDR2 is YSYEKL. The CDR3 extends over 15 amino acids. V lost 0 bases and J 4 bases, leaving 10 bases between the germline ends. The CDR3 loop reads CASSQDRSGYNEQFF. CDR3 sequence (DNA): TGCGCCAGCAGCCAAGATCGTAGCGGATACAATGAGCAGTTCTTC.

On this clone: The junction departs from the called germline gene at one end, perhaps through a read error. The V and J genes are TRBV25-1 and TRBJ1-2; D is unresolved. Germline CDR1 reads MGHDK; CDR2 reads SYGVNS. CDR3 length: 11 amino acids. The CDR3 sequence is CASGEGRVYSF. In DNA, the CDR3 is TGTGCCAGCGGGGAGGGCCGGGTTTACTCCTTC.

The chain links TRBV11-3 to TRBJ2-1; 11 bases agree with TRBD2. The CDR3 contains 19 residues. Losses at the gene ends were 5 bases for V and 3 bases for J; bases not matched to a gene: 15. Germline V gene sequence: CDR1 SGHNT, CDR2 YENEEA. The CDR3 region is CASSRWLAGGPSDYNEQFF. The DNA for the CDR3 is TGTGCCAGCAGCCGGTGGCTAGCGGGAGGACCCTCCGACTACAATGAGCAGTTCTTC.

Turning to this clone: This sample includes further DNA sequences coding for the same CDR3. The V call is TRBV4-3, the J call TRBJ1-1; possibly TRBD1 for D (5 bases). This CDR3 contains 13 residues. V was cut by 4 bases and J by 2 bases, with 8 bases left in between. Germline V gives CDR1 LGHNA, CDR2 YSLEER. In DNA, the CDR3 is TGCGCCAGCAGCCGGGGACTCAACACTGAAGCTTTCTTT. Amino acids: CASSRGLNTEAFF.

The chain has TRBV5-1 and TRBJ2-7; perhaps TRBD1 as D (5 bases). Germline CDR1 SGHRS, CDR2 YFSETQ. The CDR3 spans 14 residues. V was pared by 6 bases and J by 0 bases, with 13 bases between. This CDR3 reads CASKPMQGSYEQYF. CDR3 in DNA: TGCGCCAGCAAGCCCATGCAGGGCTCCTACGAGCAGTACTTC.

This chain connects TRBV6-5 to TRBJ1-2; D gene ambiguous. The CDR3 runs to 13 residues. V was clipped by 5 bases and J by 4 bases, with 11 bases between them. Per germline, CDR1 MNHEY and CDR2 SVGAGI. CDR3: CASSPAGGYGYTF. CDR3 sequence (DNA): TGTGCCAGCAGTCCAGCGGGCGGCTATGGCTACACCTTC.

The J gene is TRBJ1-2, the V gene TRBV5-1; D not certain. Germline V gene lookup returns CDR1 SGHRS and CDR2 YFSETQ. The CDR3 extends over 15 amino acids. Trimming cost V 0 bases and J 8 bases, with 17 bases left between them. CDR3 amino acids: CASSLALVSPGGYTF. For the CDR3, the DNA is TGCGCCAGCAGCTTGGCCTTGGTCAGCCCGGGAGGCTACACCTTC.

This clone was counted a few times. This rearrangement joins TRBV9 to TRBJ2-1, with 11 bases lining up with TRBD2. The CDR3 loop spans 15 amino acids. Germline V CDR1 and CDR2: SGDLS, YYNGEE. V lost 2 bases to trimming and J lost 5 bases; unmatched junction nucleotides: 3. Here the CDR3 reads CASSVSGRGNNEQFF. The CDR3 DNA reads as TGTGCCAGCAGCGTTAGCGGGAGGGGAAACAATGAGCAGTTCTTC.

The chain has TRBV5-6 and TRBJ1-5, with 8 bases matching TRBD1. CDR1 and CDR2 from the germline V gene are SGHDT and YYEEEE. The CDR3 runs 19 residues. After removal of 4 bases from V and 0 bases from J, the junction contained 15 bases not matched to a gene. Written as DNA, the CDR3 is TGTGCCAGCAGCGCCTGGATCGGGACAGGCGTTTATAGCAATCAGCCCCAGCATTTT. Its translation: CASSAWIGTGVYSNQPQHF.

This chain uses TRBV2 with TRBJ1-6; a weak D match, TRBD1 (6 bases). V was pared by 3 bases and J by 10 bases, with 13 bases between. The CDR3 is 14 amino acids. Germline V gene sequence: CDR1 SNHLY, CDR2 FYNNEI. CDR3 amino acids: CASSDPAGDSPLHF. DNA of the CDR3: TGTGCCAGCAGTGATCCAGCAGGGGACTCACCCCTCCACTTT.

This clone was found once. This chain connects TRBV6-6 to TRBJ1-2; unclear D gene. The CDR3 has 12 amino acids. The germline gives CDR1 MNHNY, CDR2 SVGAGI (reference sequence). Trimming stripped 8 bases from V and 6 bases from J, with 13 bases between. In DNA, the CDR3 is TGTGCCAGCCTAAACCAGGTTGATGGCTACACCTTC. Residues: CASLNQVDGYTF.

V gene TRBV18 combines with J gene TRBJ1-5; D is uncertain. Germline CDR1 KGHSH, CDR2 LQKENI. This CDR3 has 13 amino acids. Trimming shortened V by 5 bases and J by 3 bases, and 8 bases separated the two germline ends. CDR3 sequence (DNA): TGTGCCAGCTCATTGGGCGCCAATCAGCCCCAGCATTTT. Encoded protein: CASSLGANQPQHF.

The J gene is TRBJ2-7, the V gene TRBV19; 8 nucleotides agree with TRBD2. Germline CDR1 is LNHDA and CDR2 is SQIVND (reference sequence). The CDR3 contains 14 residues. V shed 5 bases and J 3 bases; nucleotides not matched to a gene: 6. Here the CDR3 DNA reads TGTGCCAGTAGTTTCGGGACTAGAGGCTACGAGCAGTACTTC. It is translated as CASSFGTRGYEQYF.

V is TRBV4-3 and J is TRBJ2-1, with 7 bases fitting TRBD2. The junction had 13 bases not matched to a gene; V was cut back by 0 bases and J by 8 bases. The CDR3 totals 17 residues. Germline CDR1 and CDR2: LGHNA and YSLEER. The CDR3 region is CASSQDPRGGSADEQFF. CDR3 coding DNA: TGCGCCAGCAGCCAAGATCCGCGTGGCGGGAGTGCGGATGAGCAGTTCTTC.

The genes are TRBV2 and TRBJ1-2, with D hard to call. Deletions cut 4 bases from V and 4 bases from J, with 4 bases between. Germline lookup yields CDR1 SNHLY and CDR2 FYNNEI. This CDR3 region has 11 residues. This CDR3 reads CASSVAYGYTF. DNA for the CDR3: TGTGCCAGCAGTGTGGCCTATGGCTACACCTTC. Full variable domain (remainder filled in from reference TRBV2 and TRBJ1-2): EPEVTQTPSHQVTQMGQEVILRCVPISNHLYFYWYRQILGQKVEFLVSFYNNEISEKSEIFDDQFSVERPDGSNFTLKIRSTKLEDSAMYFCASSVAYGYTFGSGTRLTVV.

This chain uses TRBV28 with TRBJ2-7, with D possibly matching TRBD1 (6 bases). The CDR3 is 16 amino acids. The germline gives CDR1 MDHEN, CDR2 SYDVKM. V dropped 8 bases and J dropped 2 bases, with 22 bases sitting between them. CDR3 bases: TGTGCCAGCCTACCCAACCCCGGGACAAATACCTACGAGCAGTACTTC. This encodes CASLPNPGTNTYEQYF.

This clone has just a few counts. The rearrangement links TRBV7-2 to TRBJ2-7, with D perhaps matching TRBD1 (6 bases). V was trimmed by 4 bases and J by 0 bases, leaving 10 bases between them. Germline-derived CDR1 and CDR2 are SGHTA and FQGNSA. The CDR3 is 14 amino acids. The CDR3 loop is CASSSNRASYEQYF. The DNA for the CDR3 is TGTGCCAGCAGCTCAAACAGGGCCTCCTACGAGCAGTACTTC.